This TCR beta chain was recovered during a study of glioma-infiltrating T cells after dendritic cell vaccination. The CDR3 loop spans 18 amino acids. V was pared by 0 bases and J by 1 base, with 18 bases between. From germline, CDR1 is SGDLS and CDR2 YYNGEE. This table comes from immunoSEQ multiplex PCR, and its TCRdb copy is limited to in-frame clones, with some not included. The repertoire consists of 90,000 to 100,000 clones, with roughly three quarters occurring once and the leading ten covering 6%. The source was blood, collected before dendritic cell vaccination. The receptor was derived from a human donor with glioblastoma. The chain combines TRBV9 with TRBJ2-3; D is undetermined. The CDR3 sequence is CASSVGLTPGFRTDTQYF. The DNA for the CDR3 is TGTGCCAGCAGCGTAGGCTTGACTCCCGGGTTTCGCACAGATACGCAGTATTTT. The variable domain in full, with the rest retrieved from reference TRBV9 and TRBJ2-3, is DSGVTQTPKHLITATGQRVTLRCSPRSGDLSVYWYQQSLDQGLQFLIQYYNGEERAKGNILERFSAQQFPDLHSELNLSSLELGDSALYFCASSVGLTPGFRTDTQYFGPGTRLTVL.